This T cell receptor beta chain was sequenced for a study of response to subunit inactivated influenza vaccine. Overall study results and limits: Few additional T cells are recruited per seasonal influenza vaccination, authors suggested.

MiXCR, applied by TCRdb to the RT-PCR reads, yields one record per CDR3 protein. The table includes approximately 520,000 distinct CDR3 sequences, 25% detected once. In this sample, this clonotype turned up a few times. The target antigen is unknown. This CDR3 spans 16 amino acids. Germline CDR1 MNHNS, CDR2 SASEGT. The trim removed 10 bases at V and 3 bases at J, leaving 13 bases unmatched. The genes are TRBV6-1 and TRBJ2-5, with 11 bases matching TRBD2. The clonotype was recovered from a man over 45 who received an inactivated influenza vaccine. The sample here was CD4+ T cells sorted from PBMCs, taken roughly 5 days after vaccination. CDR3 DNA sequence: TGTGCCACCGCCAAGGGCGGGGGACTAGCGGAAGAGACCCAGTACTTC. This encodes CATAKGGGLAEETQYF.